The present T cell receptor (beta chain) was sequenced within a study of CD8 T cells in Susac syndrome. The CDR3 is 18 amino acids. With V trimmed by 0 bases and J by 0 bases, 6 bases remained unmatched. Looked up from germline, CDR1 is SGDLS and CDR2 is YYNGEE. Random-hexamer reverse transcription was applied to about 0.5 to 1 ug RNA. A single record per CDR3 protein comes from TCRdb applying MiXCR to the immunoSEQ multiplex PCR reads. The table lists around 110,000 distinct CDR3 sequences, approximately 94% of them singletons, with over 0.35% in the top ten. The chain combines TRBV9 with TRBJ2-1; 10 bases fit TRBD1. The specimen sequenced was CD8+ T cells from PBMCs. This clonotype originated in a human donor with Susac syndrome. The CDR3 reads CASSVAVGQGSSYNEQFF. CDR3 bases: TGTGCCAGCAGCGTAGCTGTGGGACAGGGGTCCTCCTACAATGAGCAGTTCTTC. Based on the CDR3 plus reference TRBV9 and TRBJ2-1, the full variable domain is DSGVTQTPKHLITATGQRVTLRCSPRSGDLSVYWYQQSLDQGLQFLIQYYNGEERAKGNILERFSAQQFPDLHSELNLSSLELGDSALYFCASSVAVGQGSSYNEQFFGPGTRLTVL.